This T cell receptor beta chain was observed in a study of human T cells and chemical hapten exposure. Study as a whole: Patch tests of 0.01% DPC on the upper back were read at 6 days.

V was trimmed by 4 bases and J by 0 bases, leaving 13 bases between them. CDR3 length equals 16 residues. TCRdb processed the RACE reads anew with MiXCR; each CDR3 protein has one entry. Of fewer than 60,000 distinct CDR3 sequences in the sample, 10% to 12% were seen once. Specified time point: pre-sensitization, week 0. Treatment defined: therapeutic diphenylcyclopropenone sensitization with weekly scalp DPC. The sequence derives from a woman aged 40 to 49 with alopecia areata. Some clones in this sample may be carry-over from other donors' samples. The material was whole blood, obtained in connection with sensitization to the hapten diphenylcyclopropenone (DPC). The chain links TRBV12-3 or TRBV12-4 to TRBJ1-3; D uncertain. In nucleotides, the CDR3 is TGTGCCAGCAGTTCTAACAGCGGACGCTCTGGAAACACCATATATTTT. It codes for CASSSNSGRSGNTIYF.